The rows below give T cell receptor beta chains drawn from one sample of a study of T cell responses to AZD1222 COVID-19 vaccine. Profiling relied on immunoSEQ multiplex PCR, and the TCRdb table lists in-frame clones only, not all of them. The sample lists about 140,000 clones, roughly 89% occurring once. The input for sequencing was peripheral blood, taken on day 0 of AZD1222 vaccination. Every receptor here comes from an adult in good health. CDR3s include the opening cysteine and the closing phenylalanine or tryptophan. The order of the fields is clone size, J gene, V gene, CDR3 protein. Clone size appears in some rows only: once, few, many, or a class for an expanded clone.

>NA|TRBJ1-1|TRBV5-1
CASSGNLGTEAFF
>NA|TRBJ1-6|TRBV4-2
CASSQGQGAYSPLHF
>NA|TRBJ2-1|TRBV29-1
CSVPLAGASYNEQFF
>NA|TRBJ1-3|TRBV28
CASSPTGLSGNTIYF
>NA|TRBJ2-7|TRBV11-1
CASSRAGEEQYF
>NA|TRBJ1-1|TRBV14
CASSVSRTEAFF
>NA|TRBJ2-2|TRBV7-9
CASSLVQGAGELFF
>NA|TRBJ2-2|TRBV25-1
CASSATDRSNTGELFF
>NA|TRBJ1-1|TRBV5-8
CASSRETGGTEAFF
>NA|TRBJ2-2|TRBV27
CASSPSIGANTGELFF
>NA|TRBJ2-7|TRBV18
CASSPLGTGAEQYF
>NA|TRBJ2-5|TRBV27
CASSLSIQGIKETQYF
>few|TRBJ2-7|TRBV2
CASSGQGTYEQYF
>NA|TRBJ2-3|TRBV9
CASSGQASTDTQYF
>NA|TRBJ1-5|TRBV28
CATSLRPRNQPQHF
>NA|TRBJ1-1|TRBV28
CASSPARPEAFF
>NA|TRBJ2-2|TRBV4-2
CASSQDTPGLAGGGGELFF
>NA|TRBJ2-6|TRBV11-3
CASSRPRAQLPLSGANVLTF
>NA|TRBJ2-1|TRBV14
CASSQDVGGRLSYNEQFF
>NA|TRBJ1-2|TRBV19
CASSTPGGPRDGYTF
>NA|TRBJ2-1|TRBV20-1
CSASLLVHEQFF
>NA|TRBJ1-1|TRBV2
CASSISGATEAFF
>NA|TRBJ1-1|TRBV12-3/TRBV12-4
CASSLGQNTEAFF
>NA|TRBJ1-5|TRBV10-3
CAIRGVGNQPQHF
>NA|TRBJ1-6|TRBV2
CASSDGRKTGTLHSPLHF
>once|TRBJ2-7|TRBV21-1
CASSIPGPTLEQYF
>NA|TRBJ2-7|TRBV27
CASSLNSGSLRYEQYF
>NA|TRBJ1-4|TRBV7-9
CASSLAGQGGVEKLFF
>NA|TRBJ2-7|TRBV5-1
CASSLKQNRGHYEQYF
>NA|TRBJ2-1|TRBV2
CASIGGQVNNEQFF
>NA|TRBJ2-1|TRBV5-4
CASSLVIYTRQGNEQFF
>NA|TRBJ1-2|TRBV19
CASLAGDSLANYGYTF
>NA|TRBJ1-1|TRBV28
CASSSGTNAGTEAFF
>NA|TRBJ2-5|TRBV6-5
CASSYTSQGAETQYF
>NA|TRBJ2-4|TRBV24-1
CATSDAPSRDWNIQYF
>NA|TRBJ2-1|TRBV3-1/TRBV3-2
CASASVRGRREQFF
>NA|TRBJ2-3|TRBV6-5
CASTSGGGRVDTQYF
>NA|TRBJ1-4|TRBV6-5
CASSPGTPKGEKLFF
>NA|TRBJ2-1|TRBV18
CASSSLSGSYNEQFF
>NA|TRBJ2-7|TRBV5-1
CASSLAVGYEQYF
>NA|TRBJ2-7|TRBV7-9
CASVNAGSNYEQYF
>NA|TRBJ1-5|TRBV28
CASSPGGKGEGPSNQPQHF
>once|TRBJ2-1|TRBV5-1
CASSRSGPGYNEQFF